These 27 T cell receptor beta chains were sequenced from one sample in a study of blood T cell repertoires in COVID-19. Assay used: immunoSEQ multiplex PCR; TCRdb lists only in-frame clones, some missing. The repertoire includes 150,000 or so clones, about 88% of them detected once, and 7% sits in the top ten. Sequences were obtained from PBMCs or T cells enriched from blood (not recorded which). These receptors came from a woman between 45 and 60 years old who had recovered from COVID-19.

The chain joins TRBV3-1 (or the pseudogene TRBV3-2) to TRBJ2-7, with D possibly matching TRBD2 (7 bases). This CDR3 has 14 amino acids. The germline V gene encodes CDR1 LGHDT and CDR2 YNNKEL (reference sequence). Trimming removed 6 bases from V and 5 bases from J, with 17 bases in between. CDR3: CASRPGEGGNEQYF. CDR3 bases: TGTGCCAGCAGGCCAGGGGAGGGAGGGAACGAGCAGTACTTC.

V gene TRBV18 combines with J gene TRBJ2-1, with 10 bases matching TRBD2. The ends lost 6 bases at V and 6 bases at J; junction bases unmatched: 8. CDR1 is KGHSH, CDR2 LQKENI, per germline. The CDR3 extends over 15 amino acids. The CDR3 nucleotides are TGTGCCAGCTCGCAGGCTAGCGGGAGTTTCAATGAGCAGTTCTTC. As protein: CASSQASGSFNEQFF.

CDR3 sequence: CASSPDRAHHDNKNIQYF. CDR3 coding DNA: TGCGCCAGCAGTCCGGACAGGGCTCACCATGACAATAAAAACATTCAGTACTTC. V usage is TRBV23-1 and J usage is TRBJ2-4, with TRBD1 identical over 8 bases. TRBV23-1 is sorted into the ORF group, with uncertain function. The CDR3 extends over 18 amino acids. V lost 4 bases and J lost 4; bases outside the gene matches: 15.

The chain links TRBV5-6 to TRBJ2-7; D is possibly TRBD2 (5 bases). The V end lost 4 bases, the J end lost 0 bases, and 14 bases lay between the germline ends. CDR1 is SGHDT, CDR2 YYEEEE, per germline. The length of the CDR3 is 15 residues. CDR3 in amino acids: CASSLLRDNSYEQYF. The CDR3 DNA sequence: TGTGCCAGCAGCCTTCTCCGGGATAACTCCTACGAGCAGTACTTC.

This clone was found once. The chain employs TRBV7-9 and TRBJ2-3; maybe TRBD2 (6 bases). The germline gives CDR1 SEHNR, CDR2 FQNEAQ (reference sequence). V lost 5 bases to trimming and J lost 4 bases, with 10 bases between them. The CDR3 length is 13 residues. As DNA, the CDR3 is TGTGCCAGCAGCCCGGGAGTGGCAGATACGCAGTATTTT. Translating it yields CASSPGVADTQYF. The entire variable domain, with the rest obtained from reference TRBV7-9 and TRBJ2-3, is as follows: DTGVSQNPRHKITKRGQNVTFRCDPISEHNRLYWYRQTLGQGPEFLTYFQNEAQLEKSRLLSDRFSAERPKGSFSTLEIQRTEQGDSAMYLCASSPGVADTQYFGPGTRLTVL.

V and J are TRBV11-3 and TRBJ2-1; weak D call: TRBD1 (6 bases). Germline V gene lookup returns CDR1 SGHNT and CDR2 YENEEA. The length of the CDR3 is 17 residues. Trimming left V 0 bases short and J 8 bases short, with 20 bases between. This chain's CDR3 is CASSLDPGRSEGDEQFF. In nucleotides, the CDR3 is TGTGCCAGCAGCTTAGACCCGGGACGGAGCGAGGGGGATGAGCAGTTCTTC.

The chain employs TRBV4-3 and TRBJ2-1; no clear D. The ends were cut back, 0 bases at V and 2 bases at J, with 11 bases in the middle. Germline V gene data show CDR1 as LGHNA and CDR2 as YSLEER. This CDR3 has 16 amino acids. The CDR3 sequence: CASSQDSQVPYNEQFF. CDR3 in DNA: TGCGCCAGCAGCCAAGATTCCCAGGTGCCCTACAATGAGCAGTTCTTC.

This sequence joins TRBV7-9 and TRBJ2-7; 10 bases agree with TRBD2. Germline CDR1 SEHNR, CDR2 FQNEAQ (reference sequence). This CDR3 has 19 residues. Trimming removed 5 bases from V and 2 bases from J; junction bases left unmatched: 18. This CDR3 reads CASSDAGPALAGGAYEQYF. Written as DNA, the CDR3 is TGTGCCAGCAGCGATGCAGGCCCCGCCTTAGCGGGAGGAGCCTACGAGCAGTACTTC. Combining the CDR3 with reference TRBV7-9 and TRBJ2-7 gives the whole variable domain DTGVSQNPRHKITKRGQNVTFRCDPISEHNRLYWYRQTLGQGPEFLTYFQNEAQLEKSRLLSDRFSAERPKGSFSTLEIQRTEQGDSAMYLCASSDAGPALAGGAYEQYFGPGTRLTVT.

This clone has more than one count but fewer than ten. The CDR3 loop is CASSQANRGTEAFF. Here the CDR3 DNA reads TGTGCCAGCTCCCAGGCGAACCGGGGCACTGAAGCTTTCTTT. The chain has TRBV9 and TRBJ1-1; no reliable D call. Trimming removed 7 bases from V and 4 bases from J, with 17 bases in between. Germline loops: CDR1 SGDLS, CDR2 YYNGEE. The CDR3 totals 14 residues.

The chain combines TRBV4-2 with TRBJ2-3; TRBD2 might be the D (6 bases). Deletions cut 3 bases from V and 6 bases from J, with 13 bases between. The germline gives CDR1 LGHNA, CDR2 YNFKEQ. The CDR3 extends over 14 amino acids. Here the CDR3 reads CASSQRLVTDTQYF. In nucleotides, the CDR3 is TGTGCCAGCAGCCAGAGACTAGTAACGGATACGCAGTATTTT.

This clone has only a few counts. CDR3 sequence reads: CASSQWQGRPNEQYF. Written as DNA, the CDR3 is TGTGCCAGCAGTCAGTGGCAGGGTCGGCCTAACGAGCAGTACTTC. The rearrangement links TRBV6-2 or TRBV6-3 to TRBJ2-7; possibly TRBD1 for D (5 bases). CDR1 is MNHEY, CDR2 SVGEGT, per germline. The V end was cut by 5 bases, the J end by 5 bases, with 19 bases between. This CDR3 region has 15 residues.

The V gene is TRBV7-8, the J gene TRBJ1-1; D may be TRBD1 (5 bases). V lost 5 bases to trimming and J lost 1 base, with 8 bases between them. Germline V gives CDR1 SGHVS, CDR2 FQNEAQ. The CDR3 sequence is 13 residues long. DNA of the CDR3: TGTGCCAGCAGCGCGGACACGAACACTGAAGCTTTCTTT. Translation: CASSADTNTEAFF.

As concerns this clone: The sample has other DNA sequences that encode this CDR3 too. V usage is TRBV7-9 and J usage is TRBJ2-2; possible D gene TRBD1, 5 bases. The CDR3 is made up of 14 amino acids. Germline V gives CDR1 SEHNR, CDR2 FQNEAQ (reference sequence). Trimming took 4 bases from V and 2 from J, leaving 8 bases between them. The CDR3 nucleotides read TGTGCCAGCAGCTGGACAAGCAACACCGGGGAGCTGTTTTTT. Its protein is CASSWTSNTGELFF.

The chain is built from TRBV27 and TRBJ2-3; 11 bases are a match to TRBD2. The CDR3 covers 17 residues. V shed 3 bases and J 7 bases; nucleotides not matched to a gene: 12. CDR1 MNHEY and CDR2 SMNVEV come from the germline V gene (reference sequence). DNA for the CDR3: TGTGCCAGCAGTTTTGTAAGGGCTAGCGGGAGGTACCATACGCAGTATTTT. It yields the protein CASSFVRASGRYHTQYF.

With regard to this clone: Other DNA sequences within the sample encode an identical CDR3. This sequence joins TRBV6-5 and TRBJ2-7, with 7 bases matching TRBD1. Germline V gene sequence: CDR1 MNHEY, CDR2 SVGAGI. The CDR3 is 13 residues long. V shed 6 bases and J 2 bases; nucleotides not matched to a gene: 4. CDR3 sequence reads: CASSQGVPYEQYF. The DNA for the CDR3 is TGTGCCAGCAGCCAGGGGGTGCCCTACGAGCAGTACTTC.

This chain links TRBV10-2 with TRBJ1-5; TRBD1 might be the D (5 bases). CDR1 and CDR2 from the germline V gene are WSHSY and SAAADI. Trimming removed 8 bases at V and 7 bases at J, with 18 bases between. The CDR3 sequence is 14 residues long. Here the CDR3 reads CASGDRTGGQPQHF. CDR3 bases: TGCGCCAGCGGGGACCGTACCGGAGGGCAGCCCCAGCATTTT.

CDR3 residues: CATSRDAGGGYEKLFF. The DNA of the CDR3 is TGTGCCACCAGCAGAGATGCGGGGGGTGGATACGAAAAACTGTTTTTT. The chain joins TRBV15 to TRBJ1-4; D perhaps matches TRBD1 (5 bases). The germline V and J ends were trimmed by 0 bases and 8 bases, with 16 bases remaining between them. CDR1 is LNHNV and CDR2 is YYDKDF in the germline V gene (reference sequence). This CDR3 has 16 amino acids.

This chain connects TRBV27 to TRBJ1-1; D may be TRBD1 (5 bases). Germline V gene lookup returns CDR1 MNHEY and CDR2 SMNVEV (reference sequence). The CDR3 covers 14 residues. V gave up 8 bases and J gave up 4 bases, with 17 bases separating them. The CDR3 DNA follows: TGTGCCAGCTCCCAGCAGGGTTTTGGCACTGAAGCTTTCTTT. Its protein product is CASSQQGFGTEAFF.

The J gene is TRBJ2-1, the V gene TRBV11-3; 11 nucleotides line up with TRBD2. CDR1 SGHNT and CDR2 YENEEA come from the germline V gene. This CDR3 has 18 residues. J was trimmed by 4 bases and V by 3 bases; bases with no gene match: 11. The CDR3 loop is CASSFPGLAGDSYNEQFF. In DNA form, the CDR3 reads TGTGCCAGCAGCTTTCCAGGACTAGCGGGTGATTCATACAATGAGCAGTTCTTC.

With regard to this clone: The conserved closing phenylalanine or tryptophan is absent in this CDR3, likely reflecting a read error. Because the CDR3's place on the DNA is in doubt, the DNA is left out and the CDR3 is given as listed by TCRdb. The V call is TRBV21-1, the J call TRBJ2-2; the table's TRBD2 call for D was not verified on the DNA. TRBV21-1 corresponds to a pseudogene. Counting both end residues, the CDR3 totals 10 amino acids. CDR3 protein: CASSAETGLA.

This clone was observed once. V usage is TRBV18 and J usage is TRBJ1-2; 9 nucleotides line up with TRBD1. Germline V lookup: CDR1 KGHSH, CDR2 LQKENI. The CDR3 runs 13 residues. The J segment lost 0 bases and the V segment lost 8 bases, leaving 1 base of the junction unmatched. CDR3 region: CASGQGSNYGYTF. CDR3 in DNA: TGTGCCAGCGGACAGGGGTCTAACTATGGCTACACCTTC.

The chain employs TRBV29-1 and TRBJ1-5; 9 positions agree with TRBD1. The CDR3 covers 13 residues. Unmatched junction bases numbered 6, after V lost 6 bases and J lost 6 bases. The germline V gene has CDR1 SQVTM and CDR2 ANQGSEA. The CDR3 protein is CSVETGGGQPQHF. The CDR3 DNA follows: TGCAGCGTCGAGACAGGGGGAGGTCAGCCCCAGCATTTT.

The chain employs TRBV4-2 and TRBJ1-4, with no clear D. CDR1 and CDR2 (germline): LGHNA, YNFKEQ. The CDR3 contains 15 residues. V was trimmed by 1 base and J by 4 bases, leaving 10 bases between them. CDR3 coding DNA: TGTGCCAGCAGCCAAGCCGATCAGGATAATGAAAAACTGTTTTTT. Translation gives CASSQADQDNEKLFF.

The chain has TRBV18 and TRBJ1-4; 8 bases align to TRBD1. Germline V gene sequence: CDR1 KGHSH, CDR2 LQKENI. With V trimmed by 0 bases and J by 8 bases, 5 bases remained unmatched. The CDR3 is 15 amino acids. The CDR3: CASSPPGQAREKLFF. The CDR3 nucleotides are TGTGCCAGCTCACCACCGGGACAGGCGAGAGAAAAACTGTTTTTT.

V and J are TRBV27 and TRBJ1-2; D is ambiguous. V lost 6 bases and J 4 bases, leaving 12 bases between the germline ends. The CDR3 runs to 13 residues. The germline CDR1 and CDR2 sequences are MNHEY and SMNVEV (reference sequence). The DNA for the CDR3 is TGTGCCAGCAGCGAGGGCCCGATCTATGGCTACACCTTC. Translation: CASSEGPIYGYTF.

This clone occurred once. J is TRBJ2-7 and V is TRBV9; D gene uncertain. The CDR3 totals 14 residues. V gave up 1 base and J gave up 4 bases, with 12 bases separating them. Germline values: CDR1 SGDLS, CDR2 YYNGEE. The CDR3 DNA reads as TGTGCCAGCAGCGTATCCACAGTCGGATACGAGCAGTACTTC. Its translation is CASSVSTVGYEQYF. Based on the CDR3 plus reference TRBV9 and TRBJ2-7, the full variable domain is DSGVTQTPKHLITATGQRVTLRCSPRSGDLSVYWYQQSLDQGLQFLIQYYNGEERAKGNILERFSAQQFPDLHSELNLSSLELGDSALYFCASSVSTVGYEQYFGPGTRLTVT.

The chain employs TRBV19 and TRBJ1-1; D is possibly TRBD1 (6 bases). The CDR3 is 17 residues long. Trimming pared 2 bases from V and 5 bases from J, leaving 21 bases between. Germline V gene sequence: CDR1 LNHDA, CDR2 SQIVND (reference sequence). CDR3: CASSIIGGRLGRTEAFF. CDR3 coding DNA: TGTGCCAGTAGTATAATCGGGGGGCGCTTGGGACGGACTGAAGCTTTCTTT.